Shown below are 2 T cell receptor beta chains from a single sample sequenced in a study of T cells in Graves' hyperthyroidism and ophthalmopathy. The CDR3 regions of TCR beta were amplified from RNA transcripts. A set of HTBI primers served as the primers for a first-round RT-PCR of the TCR CDR3. TCRdb re-derived calls from the multiplex PCR reads in MiXCR, one entry per CDR3 protein. The table includes about 200,000 distinct CDR3 sequences, roughly 18% detected once. The sample consisted of blood. These receptors all come from a man aged 35-49 years with Graves' hyperthyroidism.

The rearrangement joins TRBV5-1 to TRBJ2-7; 7 nucleotides line up with TRBD1. The CDR3 spans 19 residues. With V trimmed by 4 bases and J by 5 bases, 24 bases remained unmatched. Germline loops: CDR1 SGHRS, CDR2 YFSETQ. The CDR3 DNA sequence: TGCGCCAGCAGCCTAGTCCCCGTGTCCCCTTTAGACAGGGACCACGAGCAGTACTTC. It translates to CASSLVPVSPLDRDHEQYF.

The chain couples TRBV5-1 to TRBJ2-5; tentatively, D is TRBD2 (6 bases). The CDR3 runs to 14 residues. The germline CDR1 and CDR2 sequences are SGHRS and YFSETQ. V was trimmed by 4 bases and J by 5 bases, leaving 15 bases between them. The CDR3, as DNA: TGCGCCAGCAGCGCTCAGGAGGGTCCGGAGACCCAGTACTTC. It codes for CASSAQEGPETQYF.